This TCR beta chain appears in the sequencing data of a study of control samples from healthy donors and cancer patients. Germline CDR1 and CDR2: MDHEN and SYDVKM. V lost 3 bases and J 14 bases, leaving 11 bases between the germline ends. The CDR3 loop spans 11 amino acids. The repertoire was sequenced with immunoSEQ multiplex PCR; TCRdb's copy has only in-frame clones and lacks some. Of around 140,000 clones listed, around 92% are singletons. The sequence was collected from a young man in good health. Sequenced sample: blood. The V gene is TRBV28, the J gene TRBJ1-3, with unresolved D. CDR3 coding DNA: TGTGCCAGCAGTTTCGGAAGAACCCTATATTTT. Amino acids: CASSFGRTLYF.